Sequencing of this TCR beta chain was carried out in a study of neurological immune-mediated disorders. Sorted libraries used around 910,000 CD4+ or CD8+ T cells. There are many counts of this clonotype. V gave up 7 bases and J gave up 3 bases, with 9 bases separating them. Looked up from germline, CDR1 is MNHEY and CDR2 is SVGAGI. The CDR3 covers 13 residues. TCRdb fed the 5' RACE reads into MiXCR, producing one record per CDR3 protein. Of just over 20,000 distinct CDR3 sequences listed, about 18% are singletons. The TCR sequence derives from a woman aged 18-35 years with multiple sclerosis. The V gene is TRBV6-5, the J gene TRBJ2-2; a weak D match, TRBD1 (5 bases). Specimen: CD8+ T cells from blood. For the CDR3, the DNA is TGTGCCAGCAAATCCAGGGACACCGGGGAGCTGTTTTTT. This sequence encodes CASKSRDTGELFF.